This TCR beta chain emerged from a study of T cell responses to AZD1222 COVID-19 vaccine. The assay was immunoSEQ multiplex PCR, and TCRdb's table has in-frame clones only and misses some. The sample records roughly 180,000 clones, around 92% being singletons. CDR1 and CDR2 (germline): KGHSY, FQNENV. This CDR3 spans 15 amino acids. V was trimmed by 0 bases and J by 2 bases, leaving 10 bases between them. Sequences were derived from peripheral blood, sampled on day 0 of AZD1222 vaccination. The receptor comes from an adult in good health. The J gene is TRBJ1-2, the V gene TRBV16; D is perhaps TRBD1 (6 bases). The CDR3 DNA is TGTGCCAGCAGCCAATCGGGGGGCGCGAACTATGGCTACACCTTC. Encoded protein: CASSQSGGANYGYTF.